This T cell receptor (beta chain) emerged from a study of T cells in Graves' hyperthyroidism and ophthalmopathy (dated by TCRdb to about 2019). In the study overall: Peripheral blood samples were taken at the time of initial diagnosis, prior to any treatment. To identify TCR V-J signatures that set the groups apart, the researchers used a discovery cohort of about a hundred patients, made up of 40 to 45 with Graves' ophthalmopathy and some 58 with stable Graves' hyperthyroidism. Prospective prediction of ophthalmopathy was tested in an independent validation cohort of 18 to 20 hyperthyroidism patients and 15 to 17 patients who later progressed to ophthalmopathy. For training and testing, the 100 or so patients in the discovery cohort were randomly divided in a 7:3 ratio. In roughly six Graves' hyperthyroidism patients, the study also compared T-cell repertoires from thyroid tissue with T-cell repertoires from blood. Once sampling was done, hyperthyroidism patients were given methimazole at a starting dose of 30 mg daily, whereas ophthalmopathy patients were given high-dose intravenous methylprednisolone. According to the paper, TCR Vbeta CDR3 sequencing was carried out on 135 peripheral blood samples, which came from 40 to 45 ophthalmopathy, roughly 75 hyperthyroidism and around 17 progressor patients.

Graves' hyperthyroidism was defined as stable when no progression to ophthalmopathy occurred over 18 months of follow-up. Hyperthyroidism patients were aged 18 to 65 years and newly diagnosed, with disease duration of less than 2 months. The study excluded patients with uncontrolled infections, other autoimmune diseases, pregnancy or lactation. Diagnoses were established on the basis of clinical symptoms, serum thyroxine and TRAb, thyroid ultrasound, and orbital computed tomography. PBMCs were isolated from around 10 ml of fresh peripheral blood by Ficoll-Paque density gradient centrifugation. Trizol reagent was used to extract total RNA, and RNA quality was then checked on an Agilent 2100 Bioanalyzer. This clonotype was seen repeatedly, ten times or more. Its antigen remains unidentified. No qualities accompany the bases; no much larger clone lies one base away. Study-wide conclusions, independent of this receptor: Most expanded thyroid clonotypes (frequency above 0.001) were also detected in blood, suggesting blood repertoires may reflect thyroid immune responses. In validation, progression to ophthalmopathy was predicted by the model with 70.59% sensitivity and 72% to 85% specificity, a median of approximately 6.5 months before onset. No statistical method was used to fix the sample size in advance, and group allocation was not hidden from the investigators. A model built on a 13 V-J signature distinguished ophthalmopathy from stable hyperthyroidism, reaching around 87% sensitivity and around 81% specificity in cross-validation and 80%/75% in testing.

For this chain, trimming is 5 bases at the V end and 7 bases at the J end, and the number of junction bases without a gene match is 7. The CDR3, cysteine through phenylalanine, is 14 amino acids long. Just the 42-base CDR3 DNA is kept, in frame starting at base 1. The germline V gene (reference sequence) yields MNHEY for CDR1 and SMNVEV for CDR2. TCR beta CDR3 regions were amplified from RNA transcripts. For the first round of RT-PCR on the TCR CDR3, the HTBI primer set was used together with the Qiagen OneStep RT-PCR kit. Libraries were constructed in a second round of multiplex PCR, after which size selection and purification were performed. Libraries were sequenced paired-end with 100 bp reads on an Illumina HiSeq2000. The study's own analysis went as follows. SOAPnuke was used to process the raw data, removing reads that contained adapters or uncalled bases, had a mean Phred below 15, or lacked an exact match to the constant primer or identifier. COPE v1.2.5 was used to merge high-quality paired reads, and clonotypes were defined as unique nucleotide sequences. MiTCR v1.1 was used to align the clonotypes against IMGT TRBV, TRBD and TRBJ reference segments. Analysis was restricted to V-J combinations with a frequency above 0.0001, which covered 98% to 99.2% of repertoires. A TCS score was defined as the ratio of F50 (clonal expansion) to E x V (chaos), with BLOSUM62-based TCRdist applied between CDR3 peptides within each V-J. Welch's t-statistics and random forest reduced 500 to 650 V-J features to roughly 13, which were used in a naive Bayes classifier (R e1071). TCRdb's own reprocessing of the public reads used fastp at Q25 and MiXCR and kept productive beta chains. Here each entry gathers all rows of one CDR3 protein and keeps the most common genes and DNA. In this record, the V and J calls reflect TCRdb's handling and not the investigators' own analysis. The sample data list hundreds of thousands of distinct CDR3 sequences, and less than 15% of these were observed just once. The ten largest clonotypes hold roughly 8.3% of the sample.

The clonotype originates from a woman aged 18-30 years with Graves' hyperthyroidism. The V gene is TRBV27 and the J gene is TRBJ2-1, with 8 bases matching TRBD1. The sequenced sample consisted of blood. The CDR3 here reads CASSLQGAGNEQFF. The bases are TGTGCCAGCAGTCTCCAGGGGGCGGGGAATGAGCAGTTCTTC.